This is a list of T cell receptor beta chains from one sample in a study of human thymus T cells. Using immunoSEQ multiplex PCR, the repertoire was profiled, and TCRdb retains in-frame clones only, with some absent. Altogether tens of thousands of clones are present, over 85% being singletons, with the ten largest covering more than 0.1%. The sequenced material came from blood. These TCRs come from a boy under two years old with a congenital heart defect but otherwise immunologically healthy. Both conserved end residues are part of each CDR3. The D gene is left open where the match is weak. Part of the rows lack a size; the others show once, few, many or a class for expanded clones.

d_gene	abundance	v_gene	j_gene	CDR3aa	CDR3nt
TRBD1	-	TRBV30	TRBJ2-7	CAWSPGGYEQYF	TGTGCCTGGAGCCCAGGGGGCTACGAGCAGTACTTC
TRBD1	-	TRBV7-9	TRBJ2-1	CASSRDSSYNEQFF	TGTGCCAGCAGCCGGGACAGCTCCTACAATGAGCAGTTCTTC
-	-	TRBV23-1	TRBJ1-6	CASSQQGRGSPLHF	TGCGCCAGCAGTCAACAGGGGAGAGGGTCACCCCTCCACTTT
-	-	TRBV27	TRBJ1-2	CASSLQGPIYGYTF	TGTGCCAGCAGTTTACAGGGGCCCATCTATGGCTACACCTTC
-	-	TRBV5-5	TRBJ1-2	CASSLSVLGGYGYTF	TGTGCCAGCAGCCTCTCCGTCCTCGGCGGCTATGGCTACACCTTC
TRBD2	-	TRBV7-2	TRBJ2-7	CASSLRAGGSYEQYF	TGTGCCAGCAGCTTACGTGCGGGGGGATCCTACGAGCAGTACTTC
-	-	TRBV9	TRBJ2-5	CASSVRGANQETQYF	TGTGCCAGCAGCGTTCGGGGGGCGAACCAAGAGACCCAGTACTTC
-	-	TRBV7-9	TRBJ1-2	CASSLAGASTLYGYTF	TGTGCCAGCAGCTTAGCGGGGGCCTCGACCCTCTATGGCTACACCTTC
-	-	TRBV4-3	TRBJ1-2	CASSQDNPIALPYGYTF	TGCGCCAGCAGCCAAGATAATCCCATAGCACTCCCCTATGGCTACACCTTC
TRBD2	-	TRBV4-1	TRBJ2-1	CASSQSILAGGHYNEQFF	TGCGCCAGCAGCCAATCCATCCTAGCGGGGGGTCACTACAATGAGCAGTTCTTC
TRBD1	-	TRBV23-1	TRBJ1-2	CASSSFNGTGDGYTF	TGCGCCAGCAGTTCTTTCAATGGGACAGGGGATGGCTACACCTTC
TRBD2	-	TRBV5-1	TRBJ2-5	CASTLAGLAGAQTQYF	TGCGCCAGCACCTTGGCAGGACTAGCGGGGGCGCAGACCCAGTACTTC
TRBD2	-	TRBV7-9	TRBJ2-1	CASSPPEGPGRDEQFF	TGTGCCAGCAGCCCCCCCGAGGGGCCGGGGAGGGACGAGCAGTTCTTC
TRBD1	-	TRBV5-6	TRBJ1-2	CASSLGDRIYGYTF	TGTGCCAGCAGCTTGGGGGACAGGATCTATGGCTACACCTTC
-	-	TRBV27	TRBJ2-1	CASRSRPGHPPEEQFF	TGTGCCAGCAGGAGCCGTCCGGGACACCCGCCTGAGGAGCAGTTCTTC
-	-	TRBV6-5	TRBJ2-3	CASSSPGLRDTQYF	TGTGCCAGCAGTTCCCCGGGACTGAGAGATACGCAGTATTTT
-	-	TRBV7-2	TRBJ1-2	CASSLAGKQRGYTF	TGTGCCAGCAGCTTAGCGGGCAAACAGAGGGGCTACACCTTC
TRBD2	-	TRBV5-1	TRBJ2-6	CASSHGGLAGSSGANVLTF	TGCGCCAGCAGCCATGGCGGTCTAGCGGGGAGCTCTGGGGCCAACGTCCTGACTTTC
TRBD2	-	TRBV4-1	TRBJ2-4	CASSQEGTSGLKYF	TGCGCCAGCAGCCAAGAAGGTACTAGCGGTTTAAAGTACTTC
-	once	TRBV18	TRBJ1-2	CASSLDRSYGYTF	TGTGCCAGCTCTCTCGACAGGAGCTATGGCTACACCTTC
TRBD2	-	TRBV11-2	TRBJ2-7	CASSALAGSYEQYF	TGTGCCAGCAGCGCTTTAGCGGGGTCCTACGAGCAGTACTTC
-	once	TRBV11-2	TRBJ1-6	CASSVYRGQGNSPLHF	TGTGCCAGCAGCGTCTACCGGGGCCAGGGGAATTCACCCCTCCACTTT
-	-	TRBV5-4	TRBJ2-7	CASSLELDSYEQYF	TGTGCCAGCAGCTTGGAGCTGGATTCCTACGAGCAGTACTTC
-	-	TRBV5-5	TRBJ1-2	CASSLTGTGYTF	TGTGCCAGCAGCTTGACCGGTACAGGCTACACCTTC
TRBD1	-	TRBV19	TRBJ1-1	CASSIDGGTGRYF	TGTGCCAGTAGTATAGACGGGGGGACAGGGCGTTACTTT
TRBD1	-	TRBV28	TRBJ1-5	CASSLGQGNKPQHF	TGTGCCAGCAGCCTGGGACAGGGGAATAAGCCCCAGCATTTT
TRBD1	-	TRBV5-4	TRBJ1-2	CASSLTGVLGYTF	TGTGCCAGCAGCTTAACAGGGGTTCTTGGCTACACCTTC
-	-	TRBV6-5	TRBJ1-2	CASSGTLNYGYTF	TGTGCCAGCAGTGGGACACTGAACTATGGCTACACCTTC
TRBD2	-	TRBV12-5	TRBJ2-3	CASGLSTSATDTQYF	TGTGCTAGTGGTTTATCGACTAGCGCCACAGATACGCAGTATTTT
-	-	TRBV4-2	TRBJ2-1	CASSQDLARGHYNEQFF	TGTGCCAGCAGCCAAGATTTAGCCAGGGGCCATTACAATGAGCAGTTCTTC
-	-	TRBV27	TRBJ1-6	CASSQESSYNSPLHF	TGTGCCAGCAGTCAAGAGAGCTCCTATAATTCACCCCTCCACTTT
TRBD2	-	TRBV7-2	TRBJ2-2	CASSRGGLNTGELFF	TGTGCCAGCAGCCGCGGGGGGCTGAACACCGGGGAGCTGTTTTTT
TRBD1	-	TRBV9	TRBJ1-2	CASSQGQFYGYTF	TGTGCCAGCAGCCAGGGACAGTTCTATGGCTACACCTTC
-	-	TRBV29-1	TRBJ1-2	CSVPGRGGGYTF	TGCAGCGTTCCGGGGAGGGGAGGCGGCTACACCTTC
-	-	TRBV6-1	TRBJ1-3	CASKRVHSSGNTIYF	TGTGCCAGCAAGCGGGTCCACAGCTCTGGAAACACCATATATTTT
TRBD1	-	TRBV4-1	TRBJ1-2	CASSKRGTGENYGYTF	TGCGCCAGCAGCAAGAGGGGGACAGGTGAAAACTATGGCTACACCTTC
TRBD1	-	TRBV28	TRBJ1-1	CASSETGGELNTEAFF	TGTGCCAGCAGTGAGACAGGGGGCGAGCTGAACACTGAAGCTTTCTTT
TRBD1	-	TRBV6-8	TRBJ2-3	CASSGDREADTQYF	TGTGCCAGCAGTGGGGACAGGGAGGCGGATACGCAGTATTTT
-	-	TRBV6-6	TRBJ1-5	CASSLDNQPQHF	TGTGCCAGCAGTTTGGATAATCAGCCCCAGCATTTT
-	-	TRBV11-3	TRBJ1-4	CASSLDGSREGEKLFF	TGTGCCAGCAGCTTAGATGGGAGCAGGGAAGGTGAAAAACTGTTTTTT
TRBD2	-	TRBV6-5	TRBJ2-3	CASSSSGGTDTQYF	TGTGCCAGCAGTAGTAGCGGGGGGACAGATACGCAGTATTTT
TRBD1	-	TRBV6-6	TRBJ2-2	CATLYRGAGELFF	TGTGCCACCCTTTACAGGGGGGCCGGGGAGCTGTTTTTT
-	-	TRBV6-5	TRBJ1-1	CASSYGAFTEAFF	TGTGCCAGCAGTTATGGGGCTTTCACTGAAGCTTTCTTT
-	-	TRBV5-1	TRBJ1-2	CASSLSPGDGYGYTF	TGCGCCAGCAGCTTGTCCCCAGGGGACGGCTATGGCTACACCTTC
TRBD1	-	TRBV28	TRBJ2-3	CASSTPTGADTQYF	TGTGCCAGCAGTACCCCGACAGGGGCAGATACGCAGTATTTT
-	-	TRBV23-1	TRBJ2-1	CASRPPRVSLIAEQFF	TGCGCCAGCAGGCCACCGCGGGTTTCCCTCATAGCAGAGCAGTTCTTC
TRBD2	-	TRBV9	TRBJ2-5	CASSASGGTQETQYF	TGTGCCAGCAGCGCTAGCGGGGGAACCCAAGAGACCCAGTACTTC
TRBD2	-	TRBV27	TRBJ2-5	CASSLFWGGETQYF	TGTGCCAGCAGTTTGTTCTGGGGGGGGGAGACCCAGTACTTC
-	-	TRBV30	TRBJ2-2	CAWNIANTGELFF	TGTGCCTGGAACATCGCGAACACCGGGGAGCTGTTTTTT
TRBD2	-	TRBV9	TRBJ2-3	CASSARTSGVSDTQYF	TGTGCCAGCAGCGCCCGGACTAGCGGGGTGTCAGATACGCAGTATTTT
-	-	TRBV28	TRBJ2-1	CASRDTYNEQFF	TGTGCCAGCAGGGACACCTACAATGAGCAGTTCTTC
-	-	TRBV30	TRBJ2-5	CAWSGPKETQYF	TGTGCCTGGAGTGGGCCGAAAGAGACCCAGTACTTC
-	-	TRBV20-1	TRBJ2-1	CSAFYNEQFF	TGCAGTGCTTTTTACAATGAGCAGTTCTTC
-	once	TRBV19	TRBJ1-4	CASRTGREKLFF	TGTGCCAGTAGGACCGGCCGTGAAAAACTGTTTTTT
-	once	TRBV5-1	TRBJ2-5	CASSSNKETQYF	TGCGCCAGCAGCTCGAACAAGGAGACCCAGTACTTC
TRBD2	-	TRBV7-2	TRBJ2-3	CASSLAPAGFGTSSTDTQYF	TGTGCCAGCAGCTTAGCGCCTGCAGGTTTCGGGACTAGCTCCACAGATACGCAGTATTTT
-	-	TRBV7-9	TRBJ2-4	CASSPAGRRGVLAKNIQYF	TGTGCCAGCAGCCCCGCCGGAAGGCGCGGGGTATTAGCCAAAAACATTCAGTACTTC
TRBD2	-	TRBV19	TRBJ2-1	CASSDPGLAGGHNEQFF	TGTGCCAGTAGTGACCCGGGACTAGCGGGGGGTCACAATGAGCAGTTCTTC
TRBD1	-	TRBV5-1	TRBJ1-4	CASSFGTALNEKLFF	TGCGCCAGCAGCTTCGGGACAGCGCTTAATGAAAAACTGTTTTTT